This TCR beta chain was obtained from a study of cytomegalovirus exposure and HLA in healthy donors. At the level of the study: Earlier, 110 million or so unique TCR beta sequences were recovered from around 200 million T cells by an analysis.

As regards this clone: Its matching antigen is unknown.

Regarding the study as a whole: A few CMV-associated chains were confirmed in vitro to be specific for CMV antigens. Productive status was seen about 90% or about 30% of the time for most TCR beta V segments in an earlier analysis.

Primers: 60 Vbeta forward and 13 Jbeta reverse. This table comes from immunoSEQ multiplex PCR, and its TCRdb copy is limited to in-frame clones, with some not included. The sample shows around 180,000 clones, approximately 80% of them seen only once. V lost 7 bases, J lost 4 bases, and 9 bases stayed unmatched. Germline CDR1 SQVTM, CDR2 ANQGSEA. This CDR3 is built from 13 residues. Sequencing used PBMCs. The TCR originated in a male donor in good health and CMV-seronegative. The chain couples TRBV29-1 to TRBJ1-2; 7 bases fit TRBD1. The CDR3 here is CSAYEGQLYGYTF. CDR3 in DNA: TGCAGCGCCTACGAGGGACAGCTCTATGGCTACACCTTC.